The clone carrying this T cell receptor beta chain showed up just a few times. The antigen is not known. TCRdb itself ran the PCR reads through MiXCR, one entry per CDR3 protein. Of about 97,000 distinct CDR3 sequences listed, under 40% are singletons. This sample stems from a study of molecular identifiers for immune sequencing clone quantification. Study observations and caveats: Clones with over 20 RNA copies captured over 98% of effector molecules but under 1% of naive ones. Spiked Jurkat TCR RNA from one cell was reportedly detectable among 950,000 to 1,000,000 naive cells.

There are 16 residues in the CDR3. Germline lookup yields CDR1 MNHEY and CDR2 SMNVEV (reference sequence). Deletions cut 0 bases from V and 7 bases from J, with 18 bases between. The receptor comes from a human donor in good health. Some libraries in this study had Jurkat cell RNA spiked in. The sequencing sample was made of naive CD8+ T cells from blood, with Jurkat cell RNA spiked in. Subset described: FACS-sorted CD8+CD4-CCR7+CD45RA+ naive T cells. This chain links TRBV27 with TRBJ1-1, with TRBD1 as a possible D gene (6 bases). DNA for the CDR3: TGTGCCAGCAGTTTATCTTACTCAGGGGAAGGGAGTGAAGCTTTCTTT. Translation gives CASSLSYSGEGSEAFF.